This TCR beta chain emerged from a study of blood T cells in healthy people across ages. Study-level results: It was held that diversity estimates obtained from one million T cells represented underestimates.

Regarding this clonotype: The antigen remains undetermined. Compared with germline, one end of the junction differs, possibly owing to a read error.

Through a sample-barcoded 5' primer and a J-beta primer mix, a second PCR was run for roughly 7 to 11 cycles. TCRdb fed the 5' RACE reads into MiXCR, producing one record per CDR3 protein. The data show hundreds of thousands of distinct CDR3 sequences, under 55% seen once. CDR3 length: 15 amino acids. CDR1 and CDR2 (germline): LGHDT, YNNKEL (reference sequence). The gene calls are TRBV3-1 and TRBJ2-3, with a weak D call TRBD1 (5 bases). What was sequenced was blood. The TCR comes from a man aged 60 to 69 in good health. CDR3 amino acids: CASSQVLGRTDTQYF. The CDR3 DNA reads as TGTGCCAGCAGCCAAGTCTTGGGGCGCACCGATACGCAGTATTTT.